This T cell receptor (beta chain) was observed in a study of post-analysis software for immune sequencing data. Study context: Clinical courses comprised relapsing-remitting, secondary progressive and progressive-relapsing multiple sclerosis. General study findings and limits: TRBV segments more frequent in patients than in controls numbered about five and included TRBV5-6, TRBV5-1 and TRBV20-1. Samples from a shared batch, those prepared together, strongly co-clustered by F measure.

Incorporated into the TCR beta cDNA libraries were unique molecular identifiers, which served to reduce PCR and sequencing biases. The source material, about 0.9 to 10 million T cells, gave rise to 500,000 or so cDNA molecules. TCRdb analysed the PCR reads with MiXCR anew, one entry per CDR3 protein. The table records about 560,000 distinct CDR3 sequences, around 40% of them present only once. Per the germline V gene, CDR1 is SNHLY and CDR2 is FYNNEI. The CDR3 loop spans 13 amino acids. About this clonotype: What it binds is not known.

The chain has TRBV2 and TRBJ2-7; D not certain. With the DNA end fitting TRBJ2-5 better, the J assignment may be wrong. The source of this sequence is a girl aged 10-17 years with multiple sclerosis. The sample comprised blood. In nucleotides, the CDR3 is TGTGCCAGCAGTGCACAAGGGCTGGAGACCCAGTACTTC. It yields the protein CASSAQGLETQYF.